This is a list of T cell receptor beta chains from one sample in a study of blood T cell repertoires in COVID-19. Clones were read by immunoSEQ multiplex PCR, and TCRdb kept only the in-frame ones, dropping some. The sample consists of under 200,000 clones, 82% of them appearing once. The sample comprised peripheral blood. The receptors were gathered from a woman in her sixties or seventies with COVID-19, enrolled during active disease. Both conserved end residues are part of each CDR3. The order of the fields is clone size, J gene, V gene, D gene, CDR3 protein, CDR3 DNA. D genes are given only for firm matches. Part of the rows lack a size; the others show once, few, many or a class for expanded clones.

>.|TRBJ1-6|TRBV18|TRBD1
CASSPSGTDNSPLHF
TGTGCCAGCTCACCATCCGGGACAGATAATTCACCCCTCCACTTT
>.|TRBJ1-5|TRBV10-2|TRBD1
CASSESRAGGQPQHF
TGCGCCAGCAGTGAGTCGAGGGCAGGGGGCCAGCCCCAGCATTTT
>.|TRBJ2-1|TRBV7-9|.
CASREGGPHEQFF
TGTGCCAGCAGAGAGGGGGGGCCGCATGAGCAGTTCTTC
>few|TRBJ2-1|TRBV19|TRBD2
CASSLLAGAPGEQFF
TGTGCCAGTAGTCTCCTAGCGGGGGCCCCGGGTGAGCAGTTCTTC
>once|TRBJ2-7|TRBV28|.
CASTPRGLVNEQYF
TGTGCCAGCACCCCAAGGGGTCTTGTTAACGAGCAGTACTTC
>.|TRBJ2-2|TRBV6-4|TRBD2
CASSDSPGLAGAPGELFF
TGTGCCAGCAGTGACTCGCCGGGGCTAGCGGGAGCCCCCGGGGAGCTGTTTTTT
>.|TRBJ2-5|TRBV25-1|.
CASSEPHGAQYF
TGTGCCAGCAGTGAACCGCACGGGGCCCAGTACTTC
>.|TRBJ1-6|TRBV12-3/TRBV12-4|TRBD1
CASSPRQGAPLHF
TGTGCCAGCAGTCCCAGACAGGGGGCACCCCTCCACTTT
>few|TRBJ1-2|TRBV27|.
CASSLGLGNSGYTF
TGTGCCAGCAGTTTAGGACTCGGGAATTCTGGCTACACCTTC
>.|TRBJ1-2|TRBV27|.
CASSPYWAERNYGYTF
TGTGCCAGCAGTCCATATTGGGCTGAACGTAACTATGGCTACACCTTC
>.|TRBJ1-5|TRBV5-5|TRBD1
CASSSRQGAYQPQHF
TGTGCCAGCAGCTCTCGGCAGGGGGCCTATCAGCCCCAGCATTTT
>.|TRBJ2-3|TRBV6-6|.
CASSYTSLVDTQYF
TGTGCCAGCAGTTACACGTCCTTAGTAGATACGCAGTATTTT
>few|TRBJ1-2|TRBV5-6|.
CASSLARVPGYTF
TGTGCCAGCAGCTTGGCCAGGGTACCTGGCTACACCTTC
>.|TRBJ1-2|TRBV28|.
CASSFVYGYTF
TGTGCCAGCAGTTTCGTTTATGGCTACACCTTC
>.|TRBJ1-2|TRBV4-3|TRBD1
CASSHRDRGPDGYTF
TGCGCCAGCAGCCATCGGGACAGGGGTCCTGATGGCTACACCTTC
>few|TRBJ2-1|TRBV5-8|.
CASNLKSVSSYNEQFF
TGTGCCAGCAACTTGAAAAGTGTATCGAGCTACAATGAGCAGTTCTTC
>.|TRBJ1-6|TRBV5-1|TRBD1
CASSPFAGTEDNSPLHF
TGCGCCAGCAGCCCGTTTGCCGGGACAGAAGATAATTCACCCCTCCACTTT
>.|TRBJ2-3|TRBV5-5|.
CASSVEGIRTQYF
TGTGCCAGCAGCGTGGAGGGGATCCGGACGCAGTATTTT
>.|TRBJ1-6|TRBV5-6|.
CASCRGSYNSPLHF
TGTGCCAGCTGCCGGGGCTCCTATAATTCACCCCTCCACTTT
>once|TRBJ1-4|TRBV19|.
CASSMSGVGEKLFF
TGTGCCAGTAGTATGTCTGGAGTGGGTGAAAAACTGTTTTTT
>once|TRBJ1-4|TRBV9|.
CASSVGEGLNEKLFF
TGTGCCAGCAGCGTAGGCGAGGGACTTAATGAAAAACTGTTTTTT
>.|TRBJ1-3|TRBV10-3|TRBD1
CAISATGGGNTIYF
TGTGCCATCAGCGCGACAGGGGGCGGAAACACCATATATTTT
>.|TRBJ2-3|TRBV7-8|.
CASSLAHRTDTQYF
TGTGCCAGCAGCTTAGCACATCGCACAGATACGCAGTATTTT
>.|TRBJ1-3|TRBV3-1/TRBV3-2|.
CASLSDSGNTIYF
TGTGCCAGCCTCTCAGACTCTGGAAACACCATATATTTT
>.|TRBJ1-1|TRBV6-4|TRBD1
CASRRDRESTEAFF
TGTGCCAGCAGGAGGGACAGGGAGAGCACTGAAGCTTTCTTT
>.|TRBJ2-2|TRBV10-2|.
CASSPATDTGELFF
TGCGCCAGCAGCCCCGCTACGGACACCGGGGAGCTGTTTTTT
>.|TRBJ1-1|TRBV19|.
CASRPRNTEAFF
TGTGCCAGTAGACCTAGGAACACTGAAGCTTTCTTT